Presented here are 29 T cell receptor beta chains from one specimen sequenced in a study of response to subunit inactivated influenza vaccine. TCRdb re-called the RT-PCR reads with MiXCR, one entry per CDR3 protein. The sample records under 850,000 distinct CDR3 sequences, under 20% being singletons. The sequences come from PBMCs from blood, collected roughly 5 days after vaccination. These receptor sequences come from a man aged 45 to 65 who received an inactivated influenza vaccine.

This clonotype was counted only a few times. V gene TRBV6-5 combines with J gene TRBJ2-2; tentatively, D is TRBD1 (6 bases). V was trimmed by 7 bases and J by 0 bases, leaving 12 bases between them. CDR3 size: 15 residues. CDR1 and CDR2 from the germline V gene are MNHEY and SVGAGI. For the CDR3, the DNA is TGTGCCAGCACTTTACAGGGCCCGAACACCGGGGAGCTGTTTTTT. This translates into CASTLQGPNTGELFF.

V and J are TRBV6-1 and TRBJ2-4; 7 bases align to TRBD1. This CDR3 comprises 18 residues. Losses at the gene ends were 2 bases for V and 0 bases for J; bases not matched to a gene: 10. The germline V gene has CDR1 MNHNS and CDR2 SASEGT. Here the CDR3 reads CASSERGDSALAKNIQYF. As DNA, the CDR3 is TGTGCCAGCAGTGAAAGAGGGGACAGCGCCCTAGCCAAAAACATTCAGTACTTC.

The rearrangement links TRBV7-9 to TRBJ2-2; 7 bases line up with TRBD2. Trimming took 6 bases from V and 1 from J; bases not matched to a gene: 5. The CDR3 length is 15 residues. Germline V gene lookup returns CDR1 SEHNR and CDR2 FQNEAQ (reference sequence). The DNA for the CDR3 is TGTGCCAGCAGTTCGTCTAGCGGGAACACCGGGGAGCTGTTTTTT. This encodes CASSSSSGNTGELFF. Full variable domain (remainder filled in from reference TRBV7-9 and TRBJ2-2): DTGVSQNPRHKITKRGQNVTFRCDPISEHNRLYWYRQTLGQGPEFLTYFQNEAQLEKSRLLSDRFSAERPKGSFSTLEIQRTEQGDSAMYLCASSSSSGNTGELFFGEGSRLTVL.

In this sample, this clonotype turned up a few times. The J gene is TRBJ2-5, the V gene TRBV24-1; D is possibly TRBD1 or TRBD2 (5 bases each). There are 17 residues in the CDR3. Germline-derived CDR1 and CDR2 are KGHDR and SFDVKD. Trimming removed 3 bases from V and 2 bases from J, with 18 bases in between. CDR3 in DNA: TGTGCCACCAGTGATCTCACGGTGGGGGTCGGGCAAGAGACCCAGTACTTC. It yields the protein CATSDLTVGVGQETQYF.

The V gene is TRBV18, the J gene TRBJ2-1; 11 nucleotides match TRBD2. V shed 2 bases, J shed 7 bases, and the junction held 10 bases outside the gene matches. This CDR3 spans 17 amino acids. Per germline, CDR1 KGHSH and CDR2 LQKENI. DNA for the CDR3: TGTGCCAGCTCACCAGCAGCTCCGGGACTAGCGGTAAATGAGCAGTTCTTC. Residues: CASSPAAPGLAVNEQFF.

The rearrangement links TRBV20-1 to TRBJ1-6; D possibly corresponds to TRBD1 (5 bases). Trimming removed 6 bases at V and 10 bases at J, with 13 bases between. The germline V gene has CDR1 DFQATT and CDR2 SNEGSKA (reference sequence). The length of the CDR3 is 12 residues. CDR3: CSARGGRSPLHF. DNA of the CDR3: TGCAGTGCCCGCGGGGGACGATCACCCCTCCACTTT.

This chain links TRBV7-2 with TRBJ2-7; TRBD2 matches at 7 bases. With V trimmed by 5 bases and J by 4 bases, 5 bases remained unmatched. The CDR3 runs 13 residues. Per germline, CDR1 SGHTA and CDR2 FQGNSA. This CDR3 reads CASSPMGGYEQYF. In nucleotides, the CDR3 is TGTGCCAGCAGCCCCATGGGAGGGTACGAGCAGTACTTC.

There are a few counts of this clonotype. The chain combines TRBV7-9 with TRBJ2-7; the D is unclear. Germline V gives CDR1 SEHNR, CDR2 FQNEAQ (reference sequence). The CDR3 length is 14 residues. The V gene lost 1 base and the J gene lost 7 bases, with 14 bases spanning the gap. The CDR3 loop is CASSLGAASREQYF. CDR3 coding DNA: TGTGCCAGCAGCTTAGGGGCGGCTTCTCGGGAGCAGTACTTC.

This clonotype has just a few counts. The DNA for the CDR3 is TGTGCCAGCAGCAAATTAGGTTGGGACAGCGCTAATGAAAAACTGTTTTTT. Its protein product is CASSKLGWDSANEKLFF. The V gene is TRBV12-3 or TRBV12-4, the J gene TRBJ1-4; 7 nucleotides match TRBD1. The CDR3 contains 17 residues. V trimming: 6 bases; J trimming: 3 bases; junction bases outside the gene matches: 13.

In its sample, this clonotype was seen a few times. This rearrangement joins TRBV6-1 to TRBJ2-7; D remains unclear. V lost 10 bases, J lost 9 bases, and 16 bases lay in between. The CDR3 is made up of 11 amino acids. CDR1 and CDR2 (germline): MNHNS, SASEGT. CDR3 nucleotide sequence: TGTGCCAACAAAGGACCTCTTGGGCAGTACTTC. It codes for CANKGPLGQYF.

Of note for this clonotype: The junction departs from germline at one end; a sequencing error may be responsible. V gene TRBV12-3 or TRBV12-4 combines with J gene TRBJ2-1; 16 bases match TRBD2. The CDR3 runs to 18 residues. In nucleotides, the CDR3 is TGTGCCCGCAGGCGCAGGGGACTAGCGGGGGGGCCGAGCAATGAGCAGTTCTTC. Its translation is CARRRRGLAGGPSNEQFF.

This clonotype was detected only a few times. The V and J genes are TRBV9 and TRBJ2-3; 14 nucleotides line up with TRBD2. Germline-derived CDR1 and CDR2 are SGDLS and YYNGEE. The CDR3 sequence is 17 residues long. The junction had 5 bases not matched to a gene; V was cut back by 2 bases and J by 3 bases. The CDR3 spells CASSVSTSGRGTDTQYF. DNA of the CDR3: TGTGCCAGCAGCGTCTCGACTAGCGGGAGGGGGACAGATACGCAGTATTTT.

V and J are TRBV29-1 and TRBJ1-1; no firm D call. The V gene lost 3 bases and the J gene lost 0 bases, with 8 bases spanning the gap. The CDR3 covers 13 residues. The V gene's germline CDR1 is SQVTM and CDR2 ANQGSEA. The CDR3 DNA sequence: TGCAGCGTTGATGAGAACCTGAACACTGAAGCTTTCTTT. Its protein product is CSVDENLNTEAFF.

The rearrangement links TRBV6-2 or TRBV6-3 to TRBJ1-5; 7 nucleotides line up with TRBD1. V lost 2 bases to trimming and J lost 6 bases; unmatched junction nucleotides: 10. The V gene's germline CDR1 is MNHEY and CDR2 SVGEGT. The CDR3 is made up of 16 amino acids. DNA for the CDR3: TGTGCCAGCAGTTACGATAGGGGGCAGGGAGGTCAGCCCCAGCATTTT. Residues: CASSYDRGQGGQPQHF.

The chain combines TRBV4-3 with TRBJ2-2; D not resolved. The CDR3 is 16 residues long. From germline, CDR1 is LGHNA and CDR2 YSLEER. V lost 1 base, J lost 4 bases, and 13 bases lay in between. The CDR3 DNA sequence: TGCGCCAGCAGCCAAGGACTGGGCTGGGGCACCGGGGAGCTGTTTTTT. Translating gives CASSQGLGWGTGELFF.

This clonotype was seen a handful of times. The V gene is TRBV7-2, the J gene TRBJ2-3; D is ambiguous. V dropped 1 base and J dropped 4 bases, with 9 bases sitting between them. The CDR3 is 14 amino acids. CDR1 is SGHTA, CDR2 FQGNSA, per germline. DNA for the CDR3: TGTGCCAGCAGCTTAGGTCCCGGCGCAGATACGCAGTATTTT. It codes for CASSLGPGADTQYF.

The V gene is TRBV7-8, the J gene TRBJ2-5, with TRBD2 matching 9 bases. Germline V lookup: CDR1 SGHVS, CDR2 FQNEAQ. V lost 4 bases and J lost 4; bases outside the gene matches: 7. The CDR3 extends over 15 amino acids. Here the CDR3 reads CASSSLAGLGETQYF. CDR3 nucleotides: TGTGCCAGCAGCTCACTAGCGGGCTTAGGAGAGACCCAGTACTTC.

There are a few counts of this clonotype. This chain connects TRBV10-3 to TRBJ2-1; 14 nucleotides align to TRBD2. This CDR3 is built from 18 residues. Germline V CDR1 and CDR2: ENHRY, SYGVKD. V shed 4 bases and J 6 bases; nucleotides not matched to a gene: 11. CDR3 sequence reads: CAISAGGTSGSVGNEQFF. DNA of the CDR3: TGTGCCATCAGTGCGGGGGGGACTAGCGGGAGTGTGGGCAATGAGCAGTTCTTC.

This clonotype was seen only a few times. The chain combines TRBV5-1 with TRBJ2-5; unclear D gene. The CDR3 consists of 13 residues. Germline V lookup: CDR1 SGHRS, CDR2 YFSETQ. V dropped 3 bases and J dropped 5 bases, with 11 bases sitting between them. This CDR3 is CASSYQDRETQYF. DNA for the CDR3: TGCGCCAGCAGCTACCAGGACCGGGAGACCCAGTACTTC.

The CDR3 nucleotides read TGTGCCAGCAGCACCGATAGCGGGATGTCCTACAATGAGCAGTTCTTC. Its translation is CASSTDSGMSYNEQFF. V is TRBV13 and J is TRBJ2-1, with 8 nucleotides matching TRBD2. Germline V gene data show CDR1 as PRHDT and CDR2 as FYEKMQ (reference sequence). J was trimmed by 1 base and V by 5 bases; bases with no gene match: 7. There are 16 residues in the CDR3.

This clonotype was seen a few times. This chain uses TRBV4-3 with TRBJ2-7, with D hard to call. The CDR3 contains 14 residues. CDR1 and CDR2 (germline): LGHNA, YSLEER. Trimming removed 1 base at V and 0 bases at J, with 7 bases between. CDR3 residues: CASSQATDSYEQYF. Written as DNA, the CDR3 is TGCGCCAGCAGCCAAGCGACGGACTCCTACGAGCAGTACTTC.

CDR3 residues: CALRGNSQHF. The CDR3 DNA sequence: TGTGCCCTAAGGGGCAACTCCCAGCATTTT. The V and J genes are TRBV7-7 and TRBJ1-5; maybe TRBD1 (5 bases). CDR3 length: 10 amino acids. Germline V gives CDR1 SSHAT, CDR2 FNYEAQ (reference sequence). With 11 bases removed from V and 11 bases from J, the gap between germline ends came to 13 bases.

The rearrangement joins TRBV2 to TRBJ1-5; 8 positions agree with TRBD1. From germline, CDR1 is SNHLY and CDR2 FYNNEI. Losses at the gene ends were 9 bases for V and 2 bases for J; bases not matched to a gene: 9. The CDR3 extends over 15 amino acids. CDR3 loop: CASEPDREGNQPQHF. As DNA, the CDR3 is TGTGCCAGTGAACCGGACAGGGAGGGCAATCAGCCCCAGCATTTT.

This clonotype turned up a few times. The chain has TRBV7-6 and TRBJ1-5; D unresolved. Between the trimmed V and J ends, which lost 3 bases and 2 bases, there was a span of 8 bases. The germline V gene encodes CDR1 SGHVS and CDR2 FNYEAQ. The CDR3 is made up of 14 amino acids. CDR3 loop: CASSFGPGNQPQHF. The CDR3 region has the DNA TGTGCCAGCAGCTTTGGACCGGGCAATCAGCCCCAGCATTTT.

The table lists this clonotype with many counts. The chain uses TRBV7-2 and TRBJ1-5; 9 positions agree with TRBD1. The CDR3 runs to 17 residues. CDR1 and CDR2 (germline): SGHTA, FQGNSA. V shed 3 bases and J 0 bases; nucleotides not matched to a gene: 6. The DNA for the CDR3 is TGTGCCAGCAGCTTGGTTGGGACAGGGTATAGCAATCAGCCCCAGCATTTT. It is translated as CASSLVGTGYSNQPQHF.

The rearrangement links TRBV20-1 to TRBJ2-3; D not resolved. Looked up from germline, CDR1 is DFQATT and CDR2 is SNEGSKA (reference sequence). With 0 bases removed from V and 4 bases from J, the gap between germline ends came to 14 bases. This CDR3 is built from 15 residues. The CDR3 sequence is CSARDRRSSADTQYF. For the CDR3, the DNA is TGCAGTGCTAGAGATCGAAGAAGCTCTGCAGATACGCAGTATTTT.

This clonotype has more than one count but fewer than ten. The chain recombines TRBV5-5 with TRBJ1-5; TRBD1 might be the D (5 bases). V lost 5 bases and J 3 bases, leaving 15 bases between the germline ends. The CDR3 sequence is 15 residues long. The germline V gene has CDR1 SGHKS and CDR2 YYEKEE (reference sequence). The CDR3 here is CASSSTTATNQPQHF. CDR3 DNA sequence: TGTGCCAGCAGTTCGACGACAGCCACCAATCAGCCCCAGCATTTT.

At least ten counts were recorded for this clonotype. The chain uses TRBV4-2 and TRBJ2-2; no clear D. The CDR3 length is 15 residues. CDR1 and CDR2 (germline): LGHNA, YNFKEQ. With 0 bases removed from V and 5 bases from J, the gap between germline ends came to 10 bases. Here the CDR3 reads CASSQDFEATGELFF. The CDR3 DNA reads TGTGCCAGCAGCCAAGATTTTGAAGCTACCGGGGAGCTGTTTTTT.

This clonotype was recorded many times. The chain uses TRBV12-3 or TRBV12-4 and TRBJ2-7; 10 bases align to TRBD1. J was trimmed by 4 bases and V by 5 bases; bases with no gene match: 5. The CDR3 contains 14 residues. CDR3 region: CASSPGTGAYEQYF. The CDR3 nucleotides are TGTGCCAGCAGTCCCGGGACAGGGGCGTACGAGCAGTACTTC.